The 7 T cell receptor beta chains listed next were all sequenced from one sample in a study of T cells in Graves' hyperthyroidism and ophthalmopathy. Amplification yielded TCR beta CDR3 regions, with RNA transcripts as the source. The TCR CDR3 was amplified in a first-round RT-PCR using the HTBI primer set. Using its own MiXCR run on the multiplex PCR reads, TCRdb lists one record per CDR3 protein. The sample consists of about 400,000 distinct CDR3 sequences, roughly 13% of them appearing once. The source material was blood. All receptors come from a woman aged 18-29 years with Graves' hyperthyroidism.

The chain employs TRBV20-1 and TRBJ1-1; TRBD1 agrees at 7 bases. The CDR3 is made up of 14 amino acids. From germline, CDR1 is DFQATT and CDR2 SNEGSKA (reference sequence). Trimming at V came to 1 base and at J to 3 bases, leaving 5 bases not matched to a gene. The CDR3 DNA sequence: TGCAGTGCTAGAGCGTGGCAGGGGGACACTGAAGCTTTCTTT. It specifies CSARAWQGDTEAFF.

At least ten counts were recorded for this clonotype. The chain joins TRBV6-1 to TRBJ2-5; TRBD1 aligns across 12 bases. Germline V gene sequence: CDR1 MNHNS, CDR2 SASEGT. The trim removed 8 bases at V and 11 bases at J, leaving 6 bases unmatched. The CDR3 is made up of 12 amino acids. CDR3 amino acids: CASSRDRGHQYF. CDR3 sequence (DNA): TGTGCCAGCTCCCGGGACAGGGGGCATCAGTACTTC.

Many counts were recorded for this clonotype. J is TRBJ2-5 and V is TRBV24-1; TRBD1 is a possible D gene (5 bases). This CDR3 has 14 amino acids. Germline values: CDR1 KGHDR, CDR2 SFDVKD. The V and J ends lost 3 bases and 5 bases respectively, with 12 bases between them. In DNA form, the CDR3 reads TGTGCCACCAGTGATGCAGGGTTTCAGGAGACCCAGTACTTC. Translating it yields CATSDAGFQETQYF.

This clonotype showed up many times. An end of the junction differs from the germline gene, which may be a read error. The chain couples TRBV12-3 or TRBV12-4 to TRBJ1-5, with D possibly matching TRBD1 (5 bases). CDR3 length: 14 residues. Here the CDR3 reads CASRLGEVNQPQHF. In DNA form, the CDR3 reads TGTGCCAGCAGGTTAGGGGAGGTCAATCAGCCCCAGCATTTT.

This clonotype was seen at least ten times. CDR3 nucleotides: TGTGCCACCAGTGACGGACAGGGTGCGTACGAGCAGTACTTC. Residues: CATSDGQGAYEQYF. The V call is TRBV24-1, the J call TRBJ2-7; 8 positions match TRBD1. Germline CDR1 KGHDR, CDR2 SFDVKD. Germline trimming cut 4 bases from V and 4 bases from J; bases unmatched to any gene: 5. The CDR3 length is 14 residues.

CDR3 protein: CASSLRTGSDYGYTF. CDR3 coding DNA: TGTGCCAGCAGCCTGAGGACAGGGTCGGACTATGGCTACACCTTC. J is TRBJ1-2 and V is TRBV3-1; 8 bases are a match to TRBD1. The CDR3 consists of 15 residues. The germline V gene encodes CDR1 LGHDT and CDR2 YNNKEL (reference sequence). The junction had 7 bases not matched to a gene; V was cut back by 4 bases and J by 3 bases.

The chain links TRBV7-2 to TRBJ1-1; 8 bases line up with TRBD1. CDR1 and CDR2 (germline): SGHTA, FQGNSA. The CDR3 is 18 residues long. After removal of 2 bases from V and 1 base from J, the junction contained 12 bases not matched to a gene. CDR3 nucleotide sequence: TGTGCCAGCAGCTTATGGGGTTTGGGACAGGCCCGGAACACTGAAGCTTTCTTT. Its translation: CASSLWGLGQARNTEAFF.